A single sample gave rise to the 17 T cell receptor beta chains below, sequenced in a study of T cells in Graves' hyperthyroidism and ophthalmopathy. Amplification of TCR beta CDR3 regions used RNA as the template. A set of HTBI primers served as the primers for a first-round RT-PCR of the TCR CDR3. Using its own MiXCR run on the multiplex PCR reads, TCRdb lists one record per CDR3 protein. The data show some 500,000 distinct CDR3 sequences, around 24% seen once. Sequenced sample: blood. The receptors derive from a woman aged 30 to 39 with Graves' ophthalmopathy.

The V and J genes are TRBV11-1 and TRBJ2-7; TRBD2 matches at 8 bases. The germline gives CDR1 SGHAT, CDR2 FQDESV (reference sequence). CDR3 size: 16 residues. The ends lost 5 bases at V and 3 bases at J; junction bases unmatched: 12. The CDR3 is CASSPSGGAHIYEQYF. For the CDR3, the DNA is TGTGCCAGCAGCCCCAGCGGGGGAGCTCACATCTACGAGCAGTACTTC.

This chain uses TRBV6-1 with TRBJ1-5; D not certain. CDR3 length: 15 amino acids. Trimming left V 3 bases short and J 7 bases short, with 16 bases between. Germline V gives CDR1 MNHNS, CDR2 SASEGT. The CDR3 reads CASSDEALERQPQHF. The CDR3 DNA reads TGTGCCAGCAGTGACGAGGCCCTAGAGAGACAGCCCCAGCATTTT.

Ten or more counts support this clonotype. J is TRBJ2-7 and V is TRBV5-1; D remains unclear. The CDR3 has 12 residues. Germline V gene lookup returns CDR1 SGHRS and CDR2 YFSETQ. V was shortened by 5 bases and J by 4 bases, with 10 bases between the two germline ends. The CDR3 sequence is CASRSMDYEQYF. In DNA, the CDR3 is TGCGCCAGCAGATCGATGGATTACGAGCAGTACTTC.

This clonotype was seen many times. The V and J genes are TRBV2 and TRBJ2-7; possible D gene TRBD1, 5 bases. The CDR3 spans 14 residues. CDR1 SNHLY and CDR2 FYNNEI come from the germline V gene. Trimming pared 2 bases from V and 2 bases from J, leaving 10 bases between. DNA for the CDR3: TGTGCCAGCAGTGAATGGGCAGGGACCTACGAGCAGTACTTC. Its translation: CASSEWAGTYEQYF.

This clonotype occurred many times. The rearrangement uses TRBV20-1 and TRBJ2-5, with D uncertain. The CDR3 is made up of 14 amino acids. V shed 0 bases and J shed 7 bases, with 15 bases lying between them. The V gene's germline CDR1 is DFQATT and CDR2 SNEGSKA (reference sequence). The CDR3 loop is CSARDPDRVVTQYF. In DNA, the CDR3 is TGCAGTGCTAGAGATCCGGACCGGGTGGTGACCCAGTACTTC.

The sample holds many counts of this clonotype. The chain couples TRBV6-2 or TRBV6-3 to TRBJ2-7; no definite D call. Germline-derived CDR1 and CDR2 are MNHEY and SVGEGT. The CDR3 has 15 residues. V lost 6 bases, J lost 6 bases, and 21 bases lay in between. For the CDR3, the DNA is TGTGCCAGCAGCCACTATCTTGACGGCGTCGGCGAGCAGTACTTC. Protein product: CASSHYLDGVGEQYF.

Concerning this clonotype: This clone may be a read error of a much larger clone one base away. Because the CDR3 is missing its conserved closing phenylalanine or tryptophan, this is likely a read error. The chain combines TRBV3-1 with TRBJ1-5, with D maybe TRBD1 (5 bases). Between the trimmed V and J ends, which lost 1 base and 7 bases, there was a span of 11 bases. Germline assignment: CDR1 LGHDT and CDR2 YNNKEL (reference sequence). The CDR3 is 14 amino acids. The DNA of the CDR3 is TGTGCCAGCAGCCAAGGCGGGGCGGAGCAGCCCCAGCATTAT. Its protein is CASSQGGAEQPQHY.

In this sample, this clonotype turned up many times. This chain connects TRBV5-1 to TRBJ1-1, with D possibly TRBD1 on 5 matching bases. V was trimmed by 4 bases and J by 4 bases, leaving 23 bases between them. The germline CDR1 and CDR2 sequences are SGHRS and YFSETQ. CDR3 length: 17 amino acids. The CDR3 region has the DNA TGCGCCAGCAGCCTGGTCCAGGGAGGGCCGGGGAGCACTGAAGCTTTCTTT. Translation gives CASSLVQGGPGSTEAFF.

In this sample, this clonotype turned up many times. CDR3 nucleotides: TGCAGTGCTAGAGATCTTGGGGAACCCTACGAGCAGTACTTC. This codes for CSARDLGEPYEQYF. The J gene is TRBJ2-7, the V gene TRBV20-1; D is unclear. Germline CDR1 and CDR2: DFQATT and SNEGSKA (reference sequence). The length of the CDR3 is 14 residues. V was pared by 0 bases and J by 2 bases, with 11 bases between.

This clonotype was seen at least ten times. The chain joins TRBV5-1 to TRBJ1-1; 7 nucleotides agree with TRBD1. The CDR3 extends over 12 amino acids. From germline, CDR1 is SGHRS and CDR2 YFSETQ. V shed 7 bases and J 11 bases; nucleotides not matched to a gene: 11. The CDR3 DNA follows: TGCGCCAGCTACCGACAGGGTAGGACGGCTTTCTTT. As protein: CASYRQGRTAFF.

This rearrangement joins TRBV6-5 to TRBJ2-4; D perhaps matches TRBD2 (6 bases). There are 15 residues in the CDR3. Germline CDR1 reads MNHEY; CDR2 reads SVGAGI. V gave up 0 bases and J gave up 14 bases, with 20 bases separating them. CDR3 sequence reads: CASSYSRSLDRREYF. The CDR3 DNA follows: TGTGCCAGCAGTTACTCTCGAAGCTTGGACCGGAGGGAGTACTTC.

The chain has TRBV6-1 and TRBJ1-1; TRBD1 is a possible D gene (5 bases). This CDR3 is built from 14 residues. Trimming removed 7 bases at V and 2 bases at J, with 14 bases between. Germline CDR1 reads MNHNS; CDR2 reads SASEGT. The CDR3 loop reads CASNQGGHNTEAFF. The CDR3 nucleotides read TGTGCCAGCAACCAGGGTGGGCATAACACTGAAGCTTTCTTT.

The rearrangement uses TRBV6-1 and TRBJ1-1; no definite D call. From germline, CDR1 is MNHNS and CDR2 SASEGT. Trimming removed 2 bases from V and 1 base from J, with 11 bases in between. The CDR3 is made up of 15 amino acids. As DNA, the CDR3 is TGTGCCAGCAGTGAAAGGCCTTCGGGGAACACTGAAGCTTTCTTT. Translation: CASSERPSGNTEAFF.

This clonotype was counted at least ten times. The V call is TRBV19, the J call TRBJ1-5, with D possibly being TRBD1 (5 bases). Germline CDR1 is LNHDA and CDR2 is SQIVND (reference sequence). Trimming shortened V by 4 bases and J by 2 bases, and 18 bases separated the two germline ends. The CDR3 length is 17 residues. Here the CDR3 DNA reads TGTGCCAGTAGTAAAAGACGATCGGGACTGCGCAATCAGCCCCAGCATTTT. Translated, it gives CASSKRRSGLRNQPQHF.

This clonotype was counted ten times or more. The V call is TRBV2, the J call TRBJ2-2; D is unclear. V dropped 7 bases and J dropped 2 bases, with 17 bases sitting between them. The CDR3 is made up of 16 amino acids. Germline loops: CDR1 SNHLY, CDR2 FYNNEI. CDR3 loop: CASISETFVNTGELFF. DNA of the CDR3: TGTGCCAGCATAAGTGAGACTTTTGTTAACACCGGGGAGCTGTTTTTT.

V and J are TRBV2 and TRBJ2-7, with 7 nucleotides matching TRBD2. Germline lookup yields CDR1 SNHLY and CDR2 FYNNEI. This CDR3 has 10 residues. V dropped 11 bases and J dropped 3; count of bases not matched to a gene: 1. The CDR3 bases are TGTGCCGGGGGGGACTACGAGCAGTACTTC. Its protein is CAGGDYEQYF.

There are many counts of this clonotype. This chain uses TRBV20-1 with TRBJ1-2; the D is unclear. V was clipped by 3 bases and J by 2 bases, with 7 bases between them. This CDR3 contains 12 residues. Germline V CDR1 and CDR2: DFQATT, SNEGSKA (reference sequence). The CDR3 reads CSARYQNYGYTF. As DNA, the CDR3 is TGCAGTGCTAGGTATCAGAACTATGGCTACACCTTC.